Below are 10 T cell receptor beta chains sequenced from a single sample in a study of T cell responses to AZD1222 COVID-19 vaccine. Libraries were prepared by immunoSEQ multiplex PCR; TCRdb keeps only in-frame clonotypes and omits some of them. The sample holds about 130,000 clones; roughly 93% are singletons and the top ten take 5.5% to 8%. The source was peripheral blood, collected on day 0 of AZD1222 vaccination. These receptor sequences come from an adult in good health.

The V and J genes are TRBV18 and TRBJ2-4; D gene uncertain. The CDR3 length is 12 residues. V shed 3 bases and J shed 6 bases, with 6 bases lying between them. Germline CDR1 KGHSH, CDR2 LQKENI. The CDR3 reads CASSPERNIQYF. The CDR3 coding sequence is TGTGCCAGCTCACCGGAGAGAAACATTCAGTACTTC. The entire variable domain, with the rest obtained from reference TRBV18 and TRBJ2-4, is as follows: NAGVMQNPRHLVRRRGQEARLRCSPMKGHSHVYWYRQLPEEGLKFMVYLQKENIIDESGMPKERFSAEFPKEGPSILRIQQVVRGDSAAYFCASSPERNIQYFGAGTRLSVL.

The CDR3 nucleotides are TGTGCCAGCAGTTACTCCGTCGATAGTCCCGGGCAGTACTTC. Translation gives CASSYSVDSPGQYF. The chain carries TRBV6-5 and TRBJ2-7, with D hard to call. Germline V gene data show CDR1 as MNHEY and CDR2 as SVGAGI. With 0 bases removed from V and 9 bases from J, the gap between germline ends came to 15 bases. The CDR3 is made up of 14 amino acids.

The gene calls are TRBV10-1 and TRBJ2-1; TRBD1 might be the D (5 bases). Germline lookup yields CDR1 WNHNN and CDR2 SYGVQD (reference sequence). V was shortened by 8 bases and J by 4 bases, with 15 bases between the two germline ends. CDR3 length: 14 amino acids. For the CDR3, the DNA is TGCGCCAGCCTGGGGCCCATCACTTACAATGAGCAGTTCTTC. It specifies CASLGPITYNEQFF.

The chain links TRBV6-2 or TRBV6-3 to TRBJ1-5; a weak D match, TRBD1 (5 bases). The CDR3 runs 15 residues. Trimming took off 0 bases at V and 4 bases at J, with 10 bases between the two ends. Germline V lookup: CDR1 MNHEY, CDR2 SVGEGT. CDR3 in DNA: TGTGCCAGCAGTTACTCGGCCACAGGAAATCAGCCCCAGCATTTT. It specifies CASSYSATGNQPQHF.

CDR3 amino acids: CASSPQGGSYNEQFF. CDR3 DNA sequence: TGCGCCAGCAGCCCCCAGGGCGGCTCCTACAATGAGCAGTTCTTC. V and J are TRBV4-1 and TRBJ2-1; the D gene is possibly TRBD1 (5 bases). Germline V lookup: CDR1 MGHRA, CDR2 YSYEKL. Trimming cost V 4 bases and J 0 bases, with 10 bases left between them. The CDR3 totals 15 residues.

The chain couples TRBV3-1 (or the pseudogene TRBV3-2) to TRBJ1-2; 9 nucleotides agree with TRBD1. From germline, CDR1 is LGHDT and CDR2 YNNKEL (reference sequence). Unmatched junction bases numbered 6, after V lost 6 bases and J lost 4 bases. CDR3 length: 14 residues. The CDR3 DNA reads as TGTGCCAGCAGTCATACAGGGGGCGGCTATGGCTACACCTTC. Its protein is CASSHTGGGYGYTF.

V is TRBV2 and J is TRBJ2-4, with 8 bases lining up with TRBD1. The CDR3 extends over 13 amino acids. CDR1 is SNHLY and CDR2 is FYNNEI in the germline V gene. V was clipped by 8 bases and J by 9 bases; unmatched bases: 9. Here the CDR3 DNA reads TGTGCCAGCTTCGGGACAGGTGAATTCATTCAGTACTTC. Its protein product is CASFGTGEFIQYF.

The chain recombines TRBV18 with TRBJ2-5; 11 bases are a match to TRBD1. With 6 bases clipped from V and 4 bases from J, the junction kept 4 bases outside the gene matches. CDR3 length: 14 amino acids. The germline CDR1 and CDR2 sequences are KGHSH and LQKENI. This CDR3 reads CASSRDRGSETQYF. The CDR3 nucleotides read TGTGCCAGCTCCCGGGACAGGGGGTCAGAGACCCAGTACTTC.

DNA for the CDR3: TGTGCCACCAGTGATTTCGGACAGGGGGCGTCGGATGAGCAGTTCTTC. Its protein product is CATSDFGQGASDEQFF. The chain employs TRBV24-1 and TRBJ2-1, with 11 positions matching TRBD1. Germline V gene sequence: CDR1 KGHDR, CDR2 SFDVKD. CDR3 length equals 16 residues. J gave up 8 bases and V 1 base, and 6 bases lay outside the gene matches.

This sequence joins TRBV5-1 and TRBJ1-2, with 7 bases aligning to TRBD1. The ends lost 4 bases at V and 2 bases at J; junction bases unmatched: 8. Germline V lookup: CDR1 SGHRS, CDR2 YFSETQ. The CDR3 spans 15 residues. CDR3 residues: CASSHSGTENYGYTF. The DNA for the CDR3 is TGCGCCAGCAGCCACTCCGGGACAGAGAACTATGGCTACACCTTC.